The rows below give T cell receptor beta chains drawn from one sample of a study of cytomegalovirus exposure and HLA in healthy donors. Profiled with immunoSEQ multiplex PCR; TCRdb holds only in-frame clones, not every one. The sample includes some 140,000 clones, approximately 80% seen only once; the top ten take under 2.5%. Specimen: PBMCs. The receptors derive from a man aged 25 to 45 in good health and CMV-seronegative. CDR3s include the opening cysteine and the closing phenylalanine or tryptophan. D genes are given only for firm matches. Some rows have no size entry. The others give once, few or many, or a class for an expanded clone.

>TRBD1|TRBV27|NA|TRBJ2-7
CASSYPDRGREQYF
TGTGCCAGCAGTTATCCGGACAGGGGGAGAGAGCAGTACTTC
>TRBD2|TRBV6-1|few|TRBJ2-7
CASSVTSGFVSYEQYF
TGTGCCAGCAGTGTGACTAGCGGGTTTGTCTCCTACGAGCAGTACTTC
>NA|TRBV15|NA|TRBJ2-7
CATSRGGQLGEQYF
TGTGCCACCAGCAGAGGTGGGCAACTGGGCGAGCAGTACTTC
>TRBD1|TRBV18|NA|TRBJ2-7
CASSPRTGMGDEQYF
TGTGCCAGCTCACCGCGGACAGGGATGGGCGACGAGCAGTACTTC
>NA|TRBV11-2|few|TRBJ2-3
CATSVDTQYF
TGTGCCACCTCCGTAGATACGCAGTATTTT
>TRBD2|TRBV19|NA|TRBJ2-7
CASSIAGAGDYEQYF
TGTGCCAGTAGTATAGCTGGAGCGGGAGACTACGAGCAGTACTTC
>NA|TRBV11-1|NA|TRBJ2-7
CASSLGGGVFYEQYF
TGTGCCAGCAGCTTGGGCGGGGGCGTATTTTACGAGCAGTACTTC
>TRBD2|TRBV13|NA|TRBJ2-4
CASSTRGGLAVAKNIQYF
TGTGCCAGCAGCACCAGAGGGGGACTAGCGGTAGCCAAAAACATTCAGTACTTC
>TRBD1|TRBV4-1|NA|TRBJ2-7
CASSQEPGQGEEQYF
TGCGCCAGCAGCCAAGAGCCGGGACAGGGGGAAGAGCAGTACTTC
>NA|TRBV28|NA|TRBJ2-2
CASEGEGEEAGELFF
TGTGCCAGCGAGGGGGAGGGAGAGGAAGCCGGGGAGCTGTTTTTT
>TRBD1|TRBV6-5|NA|TRBJ1-5
CASSHRGSDNQPQHF
TGTGCCAGCAGTCACAGGGGTAGCGACAATCAGCCCCAGCATTTT
>NA|TRBV19|NA|TRBJ2-5
CASSKIKVRGIETQYF
TGTGCCAGTAGTAAAATTAAGGTCAGAGGGATAGAGACCCAGTACTTC
>NA|TRBV27|NA|TRBJ2-7
CASSRGGRTHEQYF
TGTGCCAGCTCTAGGGGGGGGAGAACCCACGAGCAGTACTTC
>TRBD1|TRBV7-2|NA|TRBJ2-5
CASSYRGTVEETQYF
TGTGCCAGCAGCTACCGAGGGACAGTCGAAGAGACCCAGTACTTC
>TRBD1|TRBV4-1|NA|TRBJ2-3
CASRAIFRGTPDTQYF
TGCGCCAGCCGCGCCATTTTCAGGGGGACCCCAGATACGCAGTATTTT
>TRBD2|TRBV19|NA|TRBJ2-7
CASSPNGVSGSIYEQYF
TGTGCCAGTAGTCCAAATGGAGTTAGCGGGAGTATCTACGAGCAGTACTTC
>NA|TRBV5-6|NA|TRBJ2-5
CASSLVGGGETQYF
TGTGCCAGCAGCTTGGTTGGGGGCGGAGAGACCCAGTACTTC
>NA|TRBV6-6|NA|TRBJ2-4
CASSGLAQKDKNIQYF
TGTGCCAGCAGTGGGTTAGCGCAGAAGGACAAAAACATTCAGTACTTC
>NA|TRBV9|NA|TRBJ2-3
CASSVAGTASTDTQYF
TGTGCCAGCAGCGTCGCCGGGACTGCTAGCACAGATACGCAGTATTTT
>NA|TRBV28|NA|TRBJ2-7
CASSLPGQGPYEQYF
TGTGCCAGCAGTCTCCCAGGGCAGGGTCCCTACGAGCAGTACTTC
>TRBD1|TRBV27|NA|TRBJ1-1
CASSYRQGTNTEAFF
TGTGCCAGCAGTTACAGACAGGGGACGAACACTGAAGCTTTCTTT
>TRBD2|TRBV5-1|few|TRBJ2-5
CASSRGLAGGGETQYF
TGCGCCAGCAGCCGGGGACTAGCGGGAGGTGGGGAGACCCAGTACTTC
>NA|TRBV5-4|NA|TRBJ2-5
CASKEGLGETQYF
TGTGCCAGCAAGGAGGGCCTCGGGGAGACCCAGTACTTC
>TRBD1|TRBV7-8|NA|TRBJ1-2
CASSDGGQGGYGYTF
TGTGCCAGCAGCGACGGGGGACAGGGTGGCTATGGCTACACCTTC
>TRBD1|TRBV5-1|NA|TRBJ2-1
CASSLTLSGQGFNEQFF
TGCGCCAGCAGCTTGACTCTATCGGGACAGGGTTTCAATGAGCAGTTCTTC
>TRBD1|TRBV12-5|NA|TRBJ2-2
CASGPDRAQAGELFF
TGTGCTAGTGGCCCAGACAGGGCTCAAGCCGGGGAGCTGTTTTTT